One and the same sample provided the 27 T cell receptor beta chains below, sequenced in a study of post-analysis software for immune sequencing data. cDNA libraries for TCR beta contained unique molecular identifiers. TCRdb re-derived calls from the PCR reads in MiXCR, one entry per CDR3 protein. The sample holds over 700,000 distinct CDR3 sequences; 25% to 30% are singletons and the top ten take roughly 0.57%. These receptors lack a known antigen. Broader study findings: Comparison of patients with controls showed five TRBV segments more frequent in patients, TRBV5-6, TRBV5-1 and TRBV20-1 among them.

Material: blood. These receptors were taken from a girl between 5 and 17 years old with multiple sclerosis.

This clonotype was seen a handful of times. The chain recombines TRBV14 with TRBJ2-4; D is unclear. V was trimmed by 4 bases and J by 4 bases, leaving 14 bases between them. This CDR3 comprises 15 residues. CDR1 is SGHDN and CDR2 is FVKESK in the germline V gene. CDR3 in DNA: TGTGCCAGCAGCCCCATACAAGACGGGAAAAACATTCAGTACTTC. It is translated as CASSPIQDGKNIQYF.

Concerning this clonotype itself: An end of the junction does not agree with germline; a read error may underlie this. The V gene is TRBV7-2, the J gene TRBJ1-4; no clear D. The germline V gene encodes CDR1 SGHTA and CDR2 FQGNSA. The CDR3 is 15 residues long. The CDR3 here is CASSLVSGLDEELFF. The CDR3 DNA reads as TGTGCCAGCAGCTTAGTATCGGGCCTTGATGAAGAACTGTTTTTT.

In regard to this clonotype: A junction boundary mismatches the germline segment, possibly from a read error. The J gene is TRBJ2-7, the V gene TRBV28; TRBD1 aligns across 7 bases. The germline gives CDR1 MDHEN, CDR2 SYDVKM. CDR3 length: 13 amino acids. CDR3 DNA sequence: TGTACCAGCAGCGGTAGGGGGCCCTACGAGCAGTACTTC. Its protein is CTSSGRGPYEQYF.

This chain joins TRBV20-1 and TRBJ2-1; D possibly corresponds to TRBD2 (6 bases). V was shortened by 6 bases and J by 7 bases, with 13 bases between the two germline ends. Germline V gives CDR1 DFQATT, CDR2 SNEGSKA (reference sequence). The CDR3 length is 12 residues. DNA of the CDR3: TGCAGTGCCCAGCGGGCAATTAATGAGCAGTTCTTC. Translation: CSAQRAINEQFF.

CDR3 DNA: TGTGCCAGCAGCTCCTCTCTCACAGGGGGCTCTCGAAATGAGCAGTTCTTC. Protein sequence: CASSSSLTGGSRNEQFF. This chain connects TRBV7-9 to TRBJ2-1; 9 nucleotides line up with TRBD1. Germline V gives CDR1 SEHNR, CDR2 FQNEAQ (reference sequence). Unmatched junction bases numbered 14, after V lost 4 bases and J lost 7 bases. There are 17 residues in the CDR3.

This clonotype was found many times. J is TRBJ2-7 and V is TRBV5-1, with D perhaps being TRBD1 or TRBD2 (5 bases each). CDR1 and CDR2 from the germline V gene are SGHRS and YFSETQ. V lost 0 bases and J lost 2, with 18 bases in between. This CDR3 spans 17 amino acids. In DNA, the CDR3 is TGCGCCAGCAGCTTGGGGCGAGCCGGGACCTACCCCTACGAGCAGTACTTC. The encoded protein is CASSLGRAGTYPYEQYF.

This chain connects TRBV6-5 to TRBJ2-1, with D unresolved. The germline V gene has CDR1 MNHEY and CDR2 SVGAGI. This CDR3 has 15 amino acids. The V and J ends lost 5 bases and 4 bases respectively, with 15 bases between them. The CDR3 here is CASSQTRATYNEQFF. The DNA of the CDR3 is TGTGCCAGCAGTCAAACTCGAGCGACGTACAATGAGCAGTTCTTC.

The chain's CDR3 is CASSEEGQGMVPQHF. CDR3 nucleotides: TGTGCCAGCAGTGAGGAGGGCCAGGGGATGGTGCCCCAGCATTTT. The rearrangement uses TRBV2 and TRBJ1-5, with a weak D call TRBD1 (6 bases). The CDR3 contains 15 residues. V lost 3 bases, J lost 9 bases, and 18 bases lay in between. Germline V gene lookup returns CDR1 SNHLY and CDR2 FYNNEI.

This clonotype showed up just once. A much larger clonotype is one base distant, so this may be a read error. The CDR3 here is CASSLGGQGMNEQVF. CDR3 bases: TGTGCCAGCAGCTTGGGGGGACAGGGTATGAATGAGCAGGTCTTC. The chain joins TRBV5-8 to TRBJ2-1; 9 bases align to TRBD1. This CDR3 contains 15 residues. Germline CDR1 is SGHTS and CDR2 is YDEGEE.

This clonotype turned up a few times. V usage is TRBV29-1 and J usage is TRBJ2-1; unclear D gene. The V gene lost 2 bases and the J gene lost 8 bases, with 7 bases spanning the gap. Germline V CDR1 and CDR2: SQVTM, ANQGSEA. This CDR3 has 11 amino acids. The CDR3 bases are TGCAGCGTTGAAAGGGTAGATGAGCAGTTCTTC. It yields the protein CSVERVDEQFF.

This clonotype was counted only a few times. The CDR3, as DNA: TGCAGTGCCGTCGTCCACCCCCGGACAGGGTACACAGATACGCAGTATTTT. Translated: CSAVVHPRTGYTDTQYF. The chain links TRBV20-1 to TRBJ2-3, with TRBD1 matching 8 bases. The trim removed 6 bases at V and 2 bases at J, leaving 16 bases unmatched. The CDR3 contains 17 residues. CDR1 is DFQATT, CDR2 SNEGSKA, per germline (reference sequence).

Only a few counts were recorded for this clonotype. V is TRBV5-1 and J is TRBJ1-1; D ambiguous. Germline lookup yields CDR1 SGHRS and CDR2 YFSETQ. The length of the CDR3 is 11 residues. Trimming took 7 bases from V and 2 from J, leaving 6 bases between them. CDR3 nucleotide sequence: TGCGCCAGCGCGGACAACACTGAAGCTTTCTTT. It is translated as CASADNTEAFF.

This clonotype was picked up a small number of times. The rearrangement links TRBV20-1 to TRBJ1-1, with unresolved D. Trimming removed 1 base from V and 6 bases from J, with 9 bases in between. The CDR3 extends over 12 amino acids. The germline V gene encodes CDR1 DFQATT and CDR2 SNEGSKA (reference sequence). CDR3 nucleotide sequence: TGCAGTGCTAGAGGCGGGAGTTCTGAAGCTTTCTTT. Amino acids: CSARGGSSEAFF.

This clonotype was counted between two and nine times. The V gene is TRBV4-3, the J gene TRBJ2-7, with 8 positions matching TRBD2. The V segment lost 2 bases and the J segment 2 bases; nucleotides outside the gene matches: 2. The CDR3 length is 14 residues. Germline CDR1 and CDR2: LGHNA and YSLEER. The CDR3 nucleotides read TGCGCCAGCAGCCAATTCGGGGGGGCCTACGAGCAGTACTTC. Its translation is CASSQFGGAYEQYF.

J is TRBJ1-2 and V is TRBV2; 7 bases line up with TRBD1. The germline CDR1 and CDR2 sequences are SNHLY and FYNNEI. The CDR3 loop spans 15 amino acids. The J segment lost 7 bases and the V segment lost 7 bases, leaving 15 bases of the junction unmatched. The DNA of the CDR3 is TGTGCCAGCACTCAAATCCGGACAGGAGCCCCTGGCTACACCTTC. This translates into CASTQIRTGAPGYTF. Based on the CDR3 plus reference TRBV2 and TRBJ1-2, the full variable domain is EPEVTQTPSHQVTQMGQEVILRCVPISNHLYFYWYRQILGQKVEFLVSFYNNEISEKSEIFDDQFSVERPDGSNFTLKIRSTKLEDSAMYFCASTQIRTGAPGYTFGSGTRLTVV.

The chain has TRBV15 and TRBJ1-2; TRBD1 might be the D (5 bases). Germline-derived CDR1 and CDR2 are LNHNV and YYDKDF (reference sequence). Trimming took off 6 bases at V and 4 bases at J, with 12 bases between the two ends. CDR3 length equals 13 residues. CDR3 residues: CATSPGPGYGYTF. CDR3 coding DNA: TGTGCCACCAGTCCGGGACCGGGCTATGGCTACACCTTC.

V is TRBV20-1 and J is TRBJ2-7; a possible D gene is TRBD1 (6 bases). V was shortened by 7 bases and J by 0 bases, with 13 bases between the two germline ends. Germline assignment: CDR1 DFQATT and CDR2 SNEGSKA (reference sequence). The CDR3 is 13 amino acids. CDR3 loop: CSGLGHSSYEQYF. CDR3 DNA sequence: TGCAGTGGTCTGGGACACAGCTCCTACGAGCAGTACTTC.

J is TRBJ2-3 and V is TRBV20-1, with 7 bases identical to TRBD2. Germline loops: CDR1 DFQATT, CDR2 SNEGSKA (reference sequence). The CDR3 loop spans 16 amino acids. V lost 1 base, J lost 2 bases, and 9 bases stayed unmatched. CDR3 loop: CSARVEGGIFTDTQYF. The CDR3 DNA follows: TGCAGTGCTAGAGTGGAGGGAGGGATTTTCACAGATACGCAGTATTTT.

The chain couples TRBV4-3 to TRBJ2-6; D gene uncertain. The CDR3 extends over 16 amino acids. Germline V gene sequence: CDR1 LGHNA, CDR2 YSLEER. V dropped 1 base and J dropped 0 bases, with 7 bases sitting between them. CDR3 DNA sequence: TGCGCCAGCAGCCAAGCTGTCAACTCTGGGGCCAACGTCCTGACTTTC. It is translated as CASSQAVNSGANVLTF.

V is TRBV20-1 and J is TRBJ1-5; 10 bases are a match to TRBD1. CDR1 and CDR2 from the germline V gene are DFQATT and SNEGSKA (reference sequence). The CDR3 is 12 residues long. J gave up 5 bases and V 5 bases, and 0 bases lay outside the gene matches. As DNA, the CDR3 is TGCAGTGCTGGGACAGGGGATCAGCCCCAGCATTTT. This encodes CSAGTGDQPQHF.

This clonotype has more than one count but fewer than ten. The chain couples TRBV29-1 to TRBJ1-1; D unresolved. V shed 6 bases and J shed 5 bases, with 19 bases lying between them. The CDR3 covers 14 residues. Germline values: CDR1 SQVTM, CDR2 ANQGSEA. Written as DNA, the CDR3 is TGCAGCGTGTTCAAGACGTGGTCGGCGACTGAAGCTTTCTTT. It specifies CSVFKTWSATEAFF. Variable domain in full (rest from reference TRBV29-1 and TRBJ1-1): SAVISQKPSRDICQRGTSLTIQCQVDSQVTMMFWYRQQPGQSLTLIATANQGSEATYESGFVIDKFPISRPNLTFSTLTVSNMSPEDSSIYLCSVFKTWSATEAFFGQGTRLTVV.

The chain carries TRBV6-6 and TRBJ2-3, with 9 bases fitting TRBD2. CDR1 and CDR2 (germline): MNHNY, SVGAGI (reference sequence). The CDR3 covers 14 residues. The V segment lost 8 bases and the J segment 4 bases; nucleotides outside the gene matches: 7. This CDR3 is CASGGSGSADTQYF. CDR3 nucleotides: TGTGCCAGCGGGGGTAGCGGGAGCGCAGATACGCAGTATTTT.

This clonotype has only a few counts. The chain recombines TRBV4-1 with TRBJ1-5; D not resolved. Germline V gene sequence: CDR1 MGHRA, CDR2 YSYEKL. This CDR3 has 16 amino acids. Trimming stripped 0 bases from V and 2 bases from J, with 11 bases between. CDR3 sequence (DNA): TGCGCCAGCAGCCAAGACATAAAGATGGGCAATCAGCCCCAGCATTTT. The encoded protein is CASSQDIKMGNQPQHF.

The chain joins TRBV12-3 or TRBV12-4 to TRBJ2-7; D not certain. The CDR3 is 11 amino acids. With 3 bases removed from V and 6 bases from J, the gap between germline ends came to 6 bases. The CDR3 loop reads CASSFTTEQYF. The CDR3 DNA reads as TGTGCCAGCAGTTTTACTACCGAGCAGTACTTC.

This clonotype was counted ten times or more. This chain links TRBV7-6 with TRBJ2-5; 7 nucleotides align to TRBD1. The J segment lost 4 bases and the V segment lost 9 bases, leaving 14 bases of the junction unmatched. This CDR3 contains 15 residues. The germline V gene encodes CDR1 SGHVS and CDR2 FNYEAQ. The CDR3, as DNA: TGTGCCAGTACCGACAGGGCCATTCTTCCAGAGACCCAGTACTTC. Translation gives CASTDRAILPETQYF.

This clonotype has only a few counts. The rearrangement joins TRBV6-2 or TRBV6-3 to TRBJ2-1, with no clear D. Trimming stripped 4 bases from V and 2 bases from J, with 12 bases between. Germline-derived CDR1 and CDR2 are MNHEY and SVGEGT. CDR3 size: 15 residues. This CDR3 is CASSFHLLAYNEQFF. Here the CDR3 DNA reads TGTGCCAGCAGTTTTCACTTACTCGCCTACAATGAGCAGTTCTTC.

The sample holds one count of this clonotype. The chain recombines TRBV6-6 with TRBJ1-4; 10 bases match TRBD1. The CDR3 has 16 residues. Unmatched junction bases numbered 9, after V lost 3 bases and J lost 8 bases. CDR1 and CDR2 (germline): MNHNY, SVGAGI (reference sequence). As DNA, the CDR3 is TGTGCCAGCAGTTATAAAGGAGGACAGGGGGGCGAAAAACTGTTTTTT. This codes for CASSYKGGQGGEKLFF.